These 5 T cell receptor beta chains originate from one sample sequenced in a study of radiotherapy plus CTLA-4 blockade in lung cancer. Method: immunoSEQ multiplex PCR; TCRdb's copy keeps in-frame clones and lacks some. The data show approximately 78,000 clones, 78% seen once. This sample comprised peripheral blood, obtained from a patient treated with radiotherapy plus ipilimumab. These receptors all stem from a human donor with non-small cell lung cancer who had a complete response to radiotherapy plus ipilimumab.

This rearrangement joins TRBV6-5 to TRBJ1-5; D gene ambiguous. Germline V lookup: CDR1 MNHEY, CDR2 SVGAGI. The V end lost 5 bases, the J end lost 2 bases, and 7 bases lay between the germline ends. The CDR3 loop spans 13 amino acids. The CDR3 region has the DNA TGTGCCAGCAGTGAATCTGGCAATCAGCCCCAGCATTTT. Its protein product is CASSESGNQPQHF.

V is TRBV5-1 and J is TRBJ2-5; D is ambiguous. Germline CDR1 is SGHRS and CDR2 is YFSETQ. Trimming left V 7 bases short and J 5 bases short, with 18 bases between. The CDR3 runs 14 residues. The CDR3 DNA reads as TGCGCCAGCGGGTCCGGGCTTTTTGAGGAGACCCAGTACTTC. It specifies CASGSGLFEETQYF.

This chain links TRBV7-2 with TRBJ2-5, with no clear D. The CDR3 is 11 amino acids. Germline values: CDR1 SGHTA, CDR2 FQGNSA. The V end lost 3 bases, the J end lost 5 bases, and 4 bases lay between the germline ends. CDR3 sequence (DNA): TGTGCCAGCAGCTTTGATGAGACCCAGTACTTC. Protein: CASSFDETQYF.

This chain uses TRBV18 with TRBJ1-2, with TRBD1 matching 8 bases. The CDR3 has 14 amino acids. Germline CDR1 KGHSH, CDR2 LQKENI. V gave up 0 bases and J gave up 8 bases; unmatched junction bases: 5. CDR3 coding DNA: TGTGCCAGCTCACCACCCGGCGGACAGGGAGGCTACACCTTC. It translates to CASSPPGGQGGYTF.

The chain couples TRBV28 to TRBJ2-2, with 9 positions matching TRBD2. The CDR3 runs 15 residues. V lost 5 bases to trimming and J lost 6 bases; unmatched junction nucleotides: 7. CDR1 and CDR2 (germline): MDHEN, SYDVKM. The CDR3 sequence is CASSPAGGAAGELFF. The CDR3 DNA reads TGTGCCAGCAGTCCGGCGGGGGGGGCTGCCGGGGAGCTGTTTTTT.